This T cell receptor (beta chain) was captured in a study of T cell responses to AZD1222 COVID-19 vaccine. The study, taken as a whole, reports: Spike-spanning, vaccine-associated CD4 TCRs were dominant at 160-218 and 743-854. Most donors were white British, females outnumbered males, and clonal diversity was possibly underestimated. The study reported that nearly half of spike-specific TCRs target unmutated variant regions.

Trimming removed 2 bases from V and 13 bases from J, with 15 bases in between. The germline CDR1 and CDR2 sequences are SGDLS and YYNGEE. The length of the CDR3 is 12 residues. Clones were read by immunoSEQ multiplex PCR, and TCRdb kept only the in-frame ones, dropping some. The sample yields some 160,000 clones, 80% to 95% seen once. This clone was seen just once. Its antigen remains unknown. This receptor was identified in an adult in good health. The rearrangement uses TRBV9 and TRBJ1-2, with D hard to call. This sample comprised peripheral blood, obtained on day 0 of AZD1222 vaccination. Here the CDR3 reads CASSVGSGLCTF. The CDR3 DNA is TGTGCCAGCAGCGTCGGGTCAGGCTTATGCACCTTC. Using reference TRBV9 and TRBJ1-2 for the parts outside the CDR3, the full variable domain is DSGVTQTPKHLITATGQRVTLRCSPRSGDLSVYWYQQSLDQGLQFLIQYYNGEERAKGNILERFSAQQFPDLHSELNLSSLELGDSALYFCASSVGSGLCTFGSGTRLTVV.